The clone carrying this T cell receptor (beta chain) was counted only a few times. The V end was cut by 3 bases, the J end by 2 bases, with 12 bases between. CDR1 is LGHNA, CDR2 YSLEER, per germline. The CDR3 loop spans 15 amino acids. Through a sample-barcoded 5' primer and a J-beta primer mix, a second PCR was run for about 6 to 12 cycles. Each CDR3 protein is one row after TCRdb ran MiXCR on the 5' RACE reads. The sample records roughly 1.5 million distinct CDR3 sequences, approximately 42% being singletons. This specimen comes from a study of blood T cells in healthy people across ages. The sequencing sample was made of blood. The V call is TRBV4-3, the J call TRBJ2-3; D is perhaps TRBD1 or TRBD2 (5 bases each). This TCR came from a woman under 30 in good health. CDR3 sequence reads: CASSHGTGLTDTQYF. For the CDR3, the DNA is TGCGCCAGCAGCCACGGGACCGGTCTCACAGATACGCAGTATTTT.